This TCR beta chain was recorded in a study of T cells expressing NK-cell markers. Study-wide results and caveats: A few donors' CD3+CD56-NKG2C+ cells were dominated by the same clonotypes.

With regard to this clonotype: Antigen specificity is unknown.

CDR3 length: 14 residues. Germline V gene data show CDR1 as MGHRA and CDR2 as YSYEKL. TCRdb reanalyzed the 5' RACE reads and collapses them to one entry per CDR3 protein, without DNA. The table for this sample gives about 150,000 distinct CDR3 sequences. The sequenced sample was blood T cells: a sorted CD56 or NKG2C T cell subset, CD4+ or CD8+ T cells, or bulk PBMC T cells (not recorded which). This sequence was found in a woman aged 50 to 60 in good health. The chain couples TRBV4-1 to TRBJ1-1. CDR3 region: CASSHLQFNTEAFF.